This T cell receptor (beta chain) was identified during a study of graft-versus-host responses after intestinal transplantation. Assay: immunoSEQ multiplex PCR; the TCRdb copy retains only in-frame clones and omits some. The sample consists of about 48,000 clones, about nine tenths of them appearing once. Points on this clone: What it binds is unknown.

V was shortened by 1 base and J by 7 bases, with 11 bases between the two germline ends. The CDR3 consists of 14 residues. The germline gives CDR1 MGHDK, CDR2 SYGVNS. The sample was unstimulated CD4+ T cells sorted from spleen or lymph node cells, taken before transplant. The rearrangement links TRBV25-1 to TRBJ2-1, with D perhaps matching TRBD1 (5 bases). The TCR originated in a human donor who was the organ donor for an intestinal transplant. CDR3 DNA sequence: TGTGCCAGCAGTGAATGGGCAGGGTGGAATGAGCAGTTCTTC. The encoded protein is CASSEWAGWNEQFF.